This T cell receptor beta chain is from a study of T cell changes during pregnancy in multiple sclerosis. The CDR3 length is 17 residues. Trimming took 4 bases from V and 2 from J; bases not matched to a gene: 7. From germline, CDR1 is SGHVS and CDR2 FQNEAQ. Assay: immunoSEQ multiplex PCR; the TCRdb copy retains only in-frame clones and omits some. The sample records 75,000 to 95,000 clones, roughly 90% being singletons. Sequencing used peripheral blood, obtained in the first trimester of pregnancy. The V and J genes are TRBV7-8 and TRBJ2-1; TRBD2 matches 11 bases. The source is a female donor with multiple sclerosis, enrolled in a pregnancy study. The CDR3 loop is CASSSRLAGNPYNEQFF. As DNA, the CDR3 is TGTGCCAGCAGCTCGCGACTAGCGGGGAACCCCTACAATGAGCAGTTCTTC. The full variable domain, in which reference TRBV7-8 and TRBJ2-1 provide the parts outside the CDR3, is GAGVSQSPRYKVAKRGQDVALRCDPISGHVSLFWYQQALGQGPEFLTYFQNEAQLDKSGLPSDRFFAERPEGSVSTLKIQRTQQEDSAVYLCASSSRLAGNPYNEQFFGPGTRLTVL.